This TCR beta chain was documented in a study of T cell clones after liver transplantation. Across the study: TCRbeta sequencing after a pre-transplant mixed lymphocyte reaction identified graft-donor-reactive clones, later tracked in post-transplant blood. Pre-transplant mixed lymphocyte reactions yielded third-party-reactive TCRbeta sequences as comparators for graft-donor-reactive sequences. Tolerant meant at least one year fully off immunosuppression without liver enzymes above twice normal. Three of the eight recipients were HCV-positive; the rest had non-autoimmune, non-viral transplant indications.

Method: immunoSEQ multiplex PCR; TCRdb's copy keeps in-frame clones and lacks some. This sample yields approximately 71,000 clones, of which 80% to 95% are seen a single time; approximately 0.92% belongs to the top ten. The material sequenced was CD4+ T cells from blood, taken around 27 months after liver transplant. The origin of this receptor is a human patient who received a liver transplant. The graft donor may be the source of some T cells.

The CDR3 DNA follows: TGTGCCAGCAGCTCTTCGGGACTAGCGGGGGGTAGCACAGATACGCAGTATTTT. Protein: CASSSSGLAGGSTDTQYF. This sequence joins TRBV13 and TRBJ2-3, with 15 bases lining up with TRBD2. V gave up 4 bases and J gave up 0 bases; unmatched junction bases: 5. CDR3 length: 18 amino acids. Germline loops: CDR1 PRHDT, CDR2 FYEKMQ (reference sequence).